This TCR beta chain is from a study of regulatory T cells in long-lasting Graves disease. This clonotype appeared many times. The CDR3 runs to 14 residues. Germline V gene lookup returns CDR1 MNHEY and CDR2 SVGEGT. Trimming left V 5 bases short and J 2 bases short, with 12 bases between. Construction of the TCR beta libraries employed iRepertoire HTBI primers in conjunction with Arm-PCR of CDR3 regions. TCRdb re-derived calls from the multiplex PCR reads in MiXCR, one entry per CDR3 protein. The data show about 660,000 distinct CDR3 sequences, about 30% seen once. The time point here: persistent/refractory GD, antithyroid drugs over 5 years with positive TRAb. Making the TCR library involved RNA that had been extracted from PBMCs.

The TCR comes from a female donor with Graves disease. Sequencing used peripheral blood mononuclear cells (PBMCs), obtained when the disease was refractory, from a patient treated with antithyroid drugs. The genes are TRBV6-2 or TRBV6-3 and TRBJ1-2; D may be TRBD1 (6 bases). DNA of the CDR3: TGTGCCAGCAGTACACGGGACACCAACTATGGCTACACCTTC. Its translation: CASSTRDTNYGYTF.